The T cell receptor (beta chain) under discussion was sequenced for a study of OX40 agonist ivuxolimab in advanced cancers. Study summary: Earlier treatment with anti-PD-1, anti-PD-L1 or anti-CTLA-4 was permitted, and over 35% had received some. Overall study findings and caveats: Some of the nonresponding patients also showed low levels of normalized T-cell clonal expansion. Averaging showed that CD8+ T cells had more expanded clones than CD4+ did. Circulating CD4+ and CD8+ T cells showed clonal expansion by week 6 at 0.1 to 3.0 mg/kg.

The CDR3 is made up of 14 amino acids. Germline assignment: CDR1 ENHRY and CDR2 SYGVKD. The V and J ends lost 4 bases and 7 bases respectively, with 13 bases between them. To note about this clone: The antigen is not known.

The protocol was immunoSEQ multiplex PCR, while the TCRdb copy is restricted to in-frame clones and leaves out a portion. The sample includes some 73,000 clones, around 85% of them seen just once. This sequence joins TRBV10-3 and TRBJ2-2, with TRBD2 as a possible D gene (6 bases). This receptor was taken from an adult with an advanced solid tumor such as melanoma, head and neck, liver or kidney cancer. This specimen consisted of CD4+ or CD8+ T cells sorted from blood, obtained in a trial of the OX40 agonist ivuxolimab. In DNA form, the CDR3 reads TGTGCCATCAGTGCCGAGACTAGTAACGGGGAGCTGTTTTTT. It translates to CAISAETSNGELFF.